Listed below are T cell receptor beta chains from one sample, sequenced in a study of vaccination effects on CD4 cells after COVID-19. Using immunoSEQ multiplex PCR, the repertoire was profiled, and TCRdb retains in-frame clones only, with some absent. The sample lists about 33,000 clones, about 78% occurring once. What these receptors recognize is not known. Sequencing was performed on CD4+ T cells from PBMCs cultured with HCoV-NL63 spike peptides, taken before COVID-19 vaccination. These receptors were obtained from a human donor who had a prior SARS-CoV-2 infection. Each CDR3 is given with its conserved first and last residue. The order of the fields is V gene, clone size, CDR3 protein. Size values are once, few and many counts, or a class for expanded clones, and some rows have none.

TRBV12-5	.	CASGLAQGGRAKAFF
TRBV2	.	CASGAGTGAPNEQFF
TRBV5-5	.	CASSGLSGRAAGELFF
TRBV28	.	CATGRLRYEQYF
TRBV18	.	CASSRLTSGHQETQYF
TRBV5-6	.	CASSLPGQVPSPLHF
TRBV7-2	.	CAGRRGSTDTQYF
TRBV7-9	.	CASSLAGLGAFF
TRBV5-6	.	CASSPSWTGPSSYNSPLHF
TRBV3-1/TRBV3-2	few	CASSQSGDSPLHF
TRBV18	.	CASSPPVLAGNNRVEETQYF
TRBV5-5	.	CASSLRDRVGYSYGYTF
TRBV11-3	.	CASSPDTSPDTQYF
TRBV19	few	CASSIRGQNYGYTF
TRBV28	.	CASRTGQTGGFEKLFF
TRBV6-5	.	CASSQDFQETQYF
TRBV9	.	CATNSGSSGDTQYF
TRBV11-3	.	CASSFSLTNEQFF
TRBV6-5	.	CAGKQGADTEAFF
TRBV7-9	.	CASSTTGYGNTIYF
TRBV27	once	CASSPLGGGLDGYTF
TRBV6-5	.	CASSYSGAQETQYF
TRBV27	.	CASSTRFGATNEKLFF
TRBV5-5	.	CASSLGEKLFF
TRBV4-1	.	CASSQVTSGGSDTQYF
TRBV7-2	few	CASSLFGANYGYTF
TRBV14	.	CASSPFSSGRTDTQYF
TRBV14	.	CASSWDLNTDTQYF
TRBV18	.	CASSPTAGASSYNEQFF
TRBV28	.	CASSRTPGLNNSPLHF
TRBV6-5	.	CASSLSGVGSTEAFF
TRBV7-2	.	CASSWGVETQYF